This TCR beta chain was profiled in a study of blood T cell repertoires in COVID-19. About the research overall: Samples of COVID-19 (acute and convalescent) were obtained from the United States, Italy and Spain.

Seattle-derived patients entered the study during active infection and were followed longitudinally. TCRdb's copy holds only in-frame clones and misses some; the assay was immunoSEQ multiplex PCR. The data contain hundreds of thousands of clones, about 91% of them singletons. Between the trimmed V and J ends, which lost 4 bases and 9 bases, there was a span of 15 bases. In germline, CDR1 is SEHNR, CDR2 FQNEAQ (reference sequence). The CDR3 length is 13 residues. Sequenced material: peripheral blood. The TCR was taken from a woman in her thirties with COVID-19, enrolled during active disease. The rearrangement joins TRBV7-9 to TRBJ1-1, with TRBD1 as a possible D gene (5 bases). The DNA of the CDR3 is TGTGCCAGCAGCTGGGGGGACCGCCCTAAAGCTTTCTTT. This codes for CASSWGDRPKAFF.